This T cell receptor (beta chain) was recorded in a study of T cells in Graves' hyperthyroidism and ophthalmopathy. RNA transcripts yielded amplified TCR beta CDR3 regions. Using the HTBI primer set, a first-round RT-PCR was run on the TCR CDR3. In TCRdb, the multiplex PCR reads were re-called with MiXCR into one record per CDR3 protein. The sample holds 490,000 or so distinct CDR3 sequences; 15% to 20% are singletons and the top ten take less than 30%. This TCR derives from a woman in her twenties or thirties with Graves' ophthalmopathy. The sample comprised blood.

In nucleotides, the CDR3 is TGTGCCACCAGCCCTCCAGGGAGCTATGGCTACACCTTC. Protein: CATSPPGSYGYTF. This chain links TRBV15 with TRBJ1-2, with D maybe TRBD1 (5 bases). Per germline, CDR1 LNHNV and CDR2 YYDKDF (reference sequence). The CDR3 has 13 amino acids. V lost 5 bases, J lost 4 bases, and 11 bases lay in between.